This entry concerns a single T cell receptor (beta chain). Its antigen is not known. The CDR3 runs to 12 residues. Germline V lookup: CDR1 SGHAT, CDR2 FQNNGV. The V end lost 6 bases, the J end lost 8 bases, and 10 bases lay between the germline ends. This sample was taken from a study of T cell responses to AZD1222 COVID-19 vaccine. Study findings and constraints: Recipients of two AZD1222 doses showed rising Spike-specific TCR breadth and depth. Females made up more of the donors, who were largely white British, and clonal diversity may have come out too low.

The data were produced by immunoSEQ multiplex PCR, yet TCRdb's version contains in-frame clones alone and is incomplete. The profile shows about 170,000 clones, 85% to 90% of them singletons. This TCR derives from an adult in good health. Sequenced material: peripheral blood, taken on day 0 of AZD1222 vaccination. The chain joins TRBV11-2 to TRBJ1-4; D is perhaps TRBD1 (5 bases). In nucleotides, the CDR3 is TGTGCCAGCAGGGGGCGAGGAGAAAAACTGTTTTTT. It encodes CASRGRGEKLFF.